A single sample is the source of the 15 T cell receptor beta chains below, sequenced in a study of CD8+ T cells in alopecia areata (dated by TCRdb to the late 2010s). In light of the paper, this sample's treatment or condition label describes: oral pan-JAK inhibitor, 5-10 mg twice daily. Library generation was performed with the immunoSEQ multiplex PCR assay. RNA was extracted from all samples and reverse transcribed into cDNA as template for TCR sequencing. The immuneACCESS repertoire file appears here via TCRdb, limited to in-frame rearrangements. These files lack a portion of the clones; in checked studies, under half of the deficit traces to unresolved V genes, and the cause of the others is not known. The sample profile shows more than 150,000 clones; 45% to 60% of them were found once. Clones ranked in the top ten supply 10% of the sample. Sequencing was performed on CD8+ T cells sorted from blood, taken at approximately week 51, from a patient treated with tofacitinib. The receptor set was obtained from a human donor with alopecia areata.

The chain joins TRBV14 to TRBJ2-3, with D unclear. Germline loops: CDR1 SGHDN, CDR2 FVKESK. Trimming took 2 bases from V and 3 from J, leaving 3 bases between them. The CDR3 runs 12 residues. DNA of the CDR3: TGTGCCAGCAGCCAATATACAGATACGCAGTATTTT. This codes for CASSQYTDTQYF. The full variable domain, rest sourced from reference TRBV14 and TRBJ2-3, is EAGVTQFPSHSVIEKGQTVTLRCDPISGHDNLYWYRRVMGKEIKFLLHFVKESKQDESGMPNNRFLAERTGGTYSTLKVQPAELEDSGVYFCASSQYTDTQYFGPGTRLTVL.

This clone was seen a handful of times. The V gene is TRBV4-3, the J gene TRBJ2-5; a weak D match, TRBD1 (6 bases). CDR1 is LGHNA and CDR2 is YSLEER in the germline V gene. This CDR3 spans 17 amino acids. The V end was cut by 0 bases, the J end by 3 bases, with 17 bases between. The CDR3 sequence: CASSQDSEGVREETQYF. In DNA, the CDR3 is TGCGCCAGCAGCCAAGATTCCGAGGGGGTGAGGGAAGAGACCCAGTACTTC.

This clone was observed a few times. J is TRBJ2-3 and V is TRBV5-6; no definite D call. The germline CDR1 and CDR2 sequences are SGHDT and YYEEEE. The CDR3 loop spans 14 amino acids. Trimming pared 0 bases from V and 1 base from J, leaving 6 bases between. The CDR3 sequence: CASSLAGGTDTQYF. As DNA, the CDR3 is TGTGCCAGCAGCTTGGCAGGCGGCACAGATACGCAGTATTTT. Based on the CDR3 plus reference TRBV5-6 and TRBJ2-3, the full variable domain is DAGVTQSPTHLIKTRGQQVTLRCSPKSGHDTVSWYQQALGQGPQFIFQYYEEEERQRGNFPDRFSGHQFPNYSSELNVNALLLGDSALYLCASSLAGGTDTQYFGPGTRLTVL.

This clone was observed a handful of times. The CDR3 region has the DNA TGTGCCAGCAGTGACAGGGGAAGGAGCACAGATACGCAGTATTTT. Its translation is CASSDRGRSTDTQYF. The chain uses TRBV2 and TRBJ2-3; tentatively, D is TRBD1 (6 bases). CDR1 and CDR2 (germline): SNHLY, FYNNEI. The CDR3 runs 15 residues. Deletions cut 3 bases from V and 0 bases from J, with 10 bases between.

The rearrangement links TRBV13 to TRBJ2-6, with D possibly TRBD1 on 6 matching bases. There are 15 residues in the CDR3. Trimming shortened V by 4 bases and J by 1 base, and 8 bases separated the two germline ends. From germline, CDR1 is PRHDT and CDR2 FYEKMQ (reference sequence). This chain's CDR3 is CASSWDISGANVLTF. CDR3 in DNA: TGTGCCAGCAGCTGGGACATTTCTGGGGCCAACGTCCTGACTTTC.

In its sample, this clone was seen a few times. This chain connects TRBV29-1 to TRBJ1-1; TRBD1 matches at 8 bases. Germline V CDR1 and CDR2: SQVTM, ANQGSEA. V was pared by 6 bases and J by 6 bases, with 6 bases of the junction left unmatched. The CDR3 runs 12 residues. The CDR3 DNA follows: TGCAGCGTGGAGGACAGGGATCCTGAAGCTTTCTTT. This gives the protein CSVEDRDPEAFF.

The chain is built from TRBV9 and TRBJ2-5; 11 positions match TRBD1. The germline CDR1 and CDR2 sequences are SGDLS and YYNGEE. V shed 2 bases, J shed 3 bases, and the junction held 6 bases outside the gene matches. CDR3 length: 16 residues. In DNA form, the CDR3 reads TGTGCCAGCAGCGTCGCCGGGACAGGGGGGAAAGAGACCCAGTACTTC. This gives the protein CASSVAGTGGKETQYF.

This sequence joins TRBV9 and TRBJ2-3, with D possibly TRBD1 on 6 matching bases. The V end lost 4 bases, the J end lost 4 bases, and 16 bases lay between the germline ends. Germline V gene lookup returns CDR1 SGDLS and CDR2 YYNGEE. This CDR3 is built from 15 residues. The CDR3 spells CASSPGQGLADTQYF. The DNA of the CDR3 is TGTGCCAGCAGCCCGGGGCAGGGGTTGGCAGATACGCAGTATTTT.

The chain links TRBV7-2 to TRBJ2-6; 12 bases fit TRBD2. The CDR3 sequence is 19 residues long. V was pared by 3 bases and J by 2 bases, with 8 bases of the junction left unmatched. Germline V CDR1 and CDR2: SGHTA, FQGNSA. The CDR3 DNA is TGTGCCAGCAGCTTTCCAGGACTAGCGGGGCTGGCTGGGGCCAACGTCCTGACTTTC. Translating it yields CASSFPGLAGLAGANVLTF.

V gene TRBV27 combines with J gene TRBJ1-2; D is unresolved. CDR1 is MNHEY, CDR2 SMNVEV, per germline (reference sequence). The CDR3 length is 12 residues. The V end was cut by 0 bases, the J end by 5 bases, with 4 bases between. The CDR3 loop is CASSLSGYGYTF. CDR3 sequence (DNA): TGTGCCAGCAGTTTATCCGGGTATGGCTACACCTTC.

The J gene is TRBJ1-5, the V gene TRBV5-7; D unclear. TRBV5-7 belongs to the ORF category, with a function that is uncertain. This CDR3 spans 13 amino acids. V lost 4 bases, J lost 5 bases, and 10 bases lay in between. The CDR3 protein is CASSLAGDQPQHF. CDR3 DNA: TGTGCCAGCAGCCTGGCCGGGGATCAGCCCCAGCATTTT.

The CDR3 spells CASSFSRGPRSYEQYF. As DNA, the CDR3 is TGTGCCAGCAGTTTTAGCAGGGGGCCTAGGTCCTACGAGCAGTACTTC. J is TRBJ2-7 and V is TRBV27, with 8 nucleotides matching TRBD1. CDR1 is MNHEY and CDR2 is SMNVEV in the germline V gene (reference sequence). The CDR3 totals 16 residues. J lost 1 base, V lost 3 bases, and 8 bases had no gene match.

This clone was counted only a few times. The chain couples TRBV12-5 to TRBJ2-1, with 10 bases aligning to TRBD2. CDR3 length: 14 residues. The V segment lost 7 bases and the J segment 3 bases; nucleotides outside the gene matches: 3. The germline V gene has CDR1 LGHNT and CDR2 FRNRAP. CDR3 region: CASALAGGYNEQFF. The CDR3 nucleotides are TGTGCTAGTGCATTAGCGGGGGGCTACAATGAGCAGTTCTTC. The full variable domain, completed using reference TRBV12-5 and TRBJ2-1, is DARVTQTPRHKVTEMGQEVTMRCQPILGHNTVFWYRQTMMQGLELLAYFRNRAPLDDSGMPKDRFSAEMPDATLATLKIQPSEPRDSAVYFCASALAGGYNEQFFGPGTRLTVL.

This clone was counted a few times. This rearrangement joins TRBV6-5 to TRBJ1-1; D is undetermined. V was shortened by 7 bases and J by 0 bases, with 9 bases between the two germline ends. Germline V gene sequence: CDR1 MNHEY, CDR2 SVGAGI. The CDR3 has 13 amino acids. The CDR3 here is CASTPQVNTEAFF. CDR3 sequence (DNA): TGTGCCAGCACTCCCCAGGTGAACACTGAAGCTTTCTTT.

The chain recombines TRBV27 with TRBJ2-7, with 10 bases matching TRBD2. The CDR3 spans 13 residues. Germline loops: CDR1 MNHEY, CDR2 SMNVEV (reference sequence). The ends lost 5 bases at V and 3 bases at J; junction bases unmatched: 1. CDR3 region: CASSPSGGYEQYF. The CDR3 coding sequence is TGTGCCAGCAGTCCTAGCGGGGGCTACGAGCAGTACTTC.